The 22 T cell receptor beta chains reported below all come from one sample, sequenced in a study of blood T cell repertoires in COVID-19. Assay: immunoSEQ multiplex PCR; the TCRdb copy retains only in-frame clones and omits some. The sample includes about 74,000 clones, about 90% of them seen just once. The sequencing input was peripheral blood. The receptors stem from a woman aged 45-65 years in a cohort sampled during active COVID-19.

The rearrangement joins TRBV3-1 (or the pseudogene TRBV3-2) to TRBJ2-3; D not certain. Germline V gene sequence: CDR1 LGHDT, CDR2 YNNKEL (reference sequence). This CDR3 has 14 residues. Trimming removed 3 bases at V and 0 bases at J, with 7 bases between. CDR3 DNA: TGTGCCAGCAGCCATTCTACCAGCACAGATACGCAGTATTTT. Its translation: CASSHSTSTDTQYF.

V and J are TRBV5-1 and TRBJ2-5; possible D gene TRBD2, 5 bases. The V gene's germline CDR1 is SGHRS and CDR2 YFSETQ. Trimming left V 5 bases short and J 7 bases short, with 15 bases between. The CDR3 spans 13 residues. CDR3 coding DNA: TGCGCCAGCAGTCTAGCTTCCGAAAGGACCCAGTACTTC. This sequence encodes CASSLASERTQYF. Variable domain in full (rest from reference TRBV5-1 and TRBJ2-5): KAGVTQTPRYLIKTRGQQVTLSCSPISGHRSVSWYQQTPGQGLQFLFEYFSETQRNKGNFPGRFSGRQFSNSRSEMNVSTLELGDSALYLCASSLASERTQYFGPGTRLLVL.

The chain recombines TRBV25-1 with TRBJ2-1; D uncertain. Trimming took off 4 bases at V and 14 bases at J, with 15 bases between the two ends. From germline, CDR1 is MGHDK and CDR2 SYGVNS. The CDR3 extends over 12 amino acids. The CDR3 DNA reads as TGTGCCAGCAGTGGCACCGGCACAGTGGAGTTCTTC. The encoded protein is CASSGTGTVEFF.

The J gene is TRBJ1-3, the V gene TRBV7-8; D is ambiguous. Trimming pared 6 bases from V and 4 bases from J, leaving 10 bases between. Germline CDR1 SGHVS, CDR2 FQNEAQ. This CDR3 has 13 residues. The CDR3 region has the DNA TGTGCCAGCAGACGGGGTGCGGGAAACACCATATATTTT. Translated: CASRRGAGNTIYF.

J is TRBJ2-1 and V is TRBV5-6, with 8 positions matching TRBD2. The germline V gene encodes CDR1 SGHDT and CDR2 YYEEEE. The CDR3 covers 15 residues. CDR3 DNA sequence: TGTGCTTCCAAACTTACACTAGCGGTTTACAATGAGCAGTTCTTC. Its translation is CASKLTLAVYNEQFF.

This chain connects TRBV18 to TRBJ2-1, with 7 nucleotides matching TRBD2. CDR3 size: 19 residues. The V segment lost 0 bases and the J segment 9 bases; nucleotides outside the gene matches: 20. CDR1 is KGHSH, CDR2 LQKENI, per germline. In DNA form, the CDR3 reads TGTGCCAGCTCACCACCGGCGGGCGGAACTAGCGCGAGGGCCGCTGAGCAGTTCTTC. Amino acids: CASSPPAGGTSARAAEQFF.

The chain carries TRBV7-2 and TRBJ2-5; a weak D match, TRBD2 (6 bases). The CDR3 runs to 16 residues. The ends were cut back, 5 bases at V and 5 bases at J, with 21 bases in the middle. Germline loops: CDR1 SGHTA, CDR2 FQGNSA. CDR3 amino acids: CASSPDPGRRAETQYF. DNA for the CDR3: TGTGCCAGCAGCCCGGACCCGGGACGGAGGGCGGAGACCCAGTACTTC.

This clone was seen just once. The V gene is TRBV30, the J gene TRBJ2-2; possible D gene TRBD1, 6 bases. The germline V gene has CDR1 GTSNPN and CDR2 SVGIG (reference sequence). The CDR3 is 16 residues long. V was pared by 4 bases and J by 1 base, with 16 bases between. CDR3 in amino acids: CAWIGGSGMNTGELFF. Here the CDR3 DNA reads TGTGCCTGGATAGGGGGTTCAGGAATGAACACCGGGGAGCTGTTTTTT.

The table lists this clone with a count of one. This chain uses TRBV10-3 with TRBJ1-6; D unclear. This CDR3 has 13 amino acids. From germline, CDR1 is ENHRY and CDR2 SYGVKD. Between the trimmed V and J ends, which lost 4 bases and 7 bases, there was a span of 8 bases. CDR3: CAISGLQNSPLHF. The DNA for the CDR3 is TGTGCCATCAGTGGACTACAGAATTCACCCCTCCACTTT.

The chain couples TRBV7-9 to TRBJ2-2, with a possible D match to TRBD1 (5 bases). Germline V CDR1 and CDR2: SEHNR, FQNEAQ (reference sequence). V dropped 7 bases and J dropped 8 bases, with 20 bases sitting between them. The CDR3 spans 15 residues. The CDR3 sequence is CASTPLYHTGGELFF. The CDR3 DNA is TGTGCCAGCACCCCTCTTTACCATACAGGAGGGGAGCTGTTTTTT.

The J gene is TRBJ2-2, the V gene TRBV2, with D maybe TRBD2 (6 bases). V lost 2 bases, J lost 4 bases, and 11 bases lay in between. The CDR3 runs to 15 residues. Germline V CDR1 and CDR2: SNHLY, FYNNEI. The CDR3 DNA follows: TGTGCCAGCAGTGAACTTAGCGGCGTCACCGGGGAGCTGTTTTTT. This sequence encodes CASSELSGVTGELFF.

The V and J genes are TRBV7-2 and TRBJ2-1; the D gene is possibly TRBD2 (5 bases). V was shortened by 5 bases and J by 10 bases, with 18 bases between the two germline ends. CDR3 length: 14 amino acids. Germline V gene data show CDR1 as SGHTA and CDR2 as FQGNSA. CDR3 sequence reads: CASSRGGRATEQFF. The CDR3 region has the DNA TGTGCCAGCAGCCGCGGAGGCAGAGCAACCGAGCAGTTCTTC. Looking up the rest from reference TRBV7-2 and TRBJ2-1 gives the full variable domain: GAGVSQSPSNKVTEKGKDVELRCDPISGHTALYWYRQSLGQGLEFLIYFQGNSAPDKSGLPSDRFSAERTGGSVSTLTIQRTQQEDSAVYLCASSRGGRATEQFFGPGTRLTVL.

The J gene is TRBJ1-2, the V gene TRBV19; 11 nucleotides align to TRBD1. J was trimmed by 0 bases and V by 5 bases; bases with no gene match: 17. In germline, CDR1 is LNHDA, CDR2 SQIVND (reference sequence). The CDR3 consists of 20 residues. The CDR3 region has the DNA TGTGCCAGTAGTCCCTTAGGACAGGGGGCGACCTATACCACTAACTATGGCTACACCTTC. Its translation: CASSPLGQGATYTTNYGYTF.

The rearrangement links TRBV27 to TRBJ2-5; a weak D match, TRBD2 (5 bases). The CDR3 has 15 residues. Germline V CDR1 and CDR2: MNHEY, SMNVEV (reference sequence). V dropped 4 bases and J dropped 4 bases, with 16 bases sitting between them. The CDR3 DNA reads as TGTGCCAGCAGTTCCCCCGCGGGTACGGGAGAGACCCAGTACTTC. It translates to CASSSPAGTGETQYF.

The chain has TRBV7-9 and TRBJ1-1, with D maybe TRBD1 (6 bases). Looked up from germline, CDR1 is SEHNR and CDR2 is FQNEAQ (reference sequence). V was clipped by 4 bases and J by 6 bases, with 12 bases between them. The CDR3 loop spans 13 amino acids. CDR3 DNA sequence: TGTGCCAGCAGCTCACAGGGTCTGTCTGAAGCTTTCTTT. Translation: CASSSQGLSEAFF.

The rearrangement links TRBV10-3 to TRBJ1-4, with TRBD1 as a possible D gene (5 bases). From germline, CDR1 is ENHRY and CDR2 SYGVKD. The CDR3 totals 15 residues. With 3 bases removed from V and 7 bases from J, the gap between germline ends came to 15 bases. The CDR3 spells CAISDGSRGGEKLFF. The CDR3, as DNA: TGTGCCATCAGTGACGGCTCTAGGGGTGGTGAAAAACTGTTTTTT.

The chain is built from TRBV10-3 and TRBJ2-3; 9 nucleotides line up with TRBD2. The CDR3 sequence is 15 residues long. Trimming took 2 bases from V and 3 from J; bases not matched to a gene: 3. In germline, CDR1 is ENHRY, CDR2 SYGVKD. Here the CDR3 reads CAISETSGFTDTQYF. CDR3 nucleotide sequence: TGTGCCATCAGTGAGACTAGCGGGTTTACAGATACGCAGTATTTT.

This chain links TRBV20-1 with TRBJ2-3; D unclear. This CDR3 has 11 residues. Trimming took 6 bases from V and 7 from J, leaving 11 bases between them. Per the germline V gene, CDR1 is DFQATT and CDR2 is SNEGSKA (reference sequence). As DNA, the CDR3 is TGCAGTGCCCATAGAGCAAATACGCAGTATTTT. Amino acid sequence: CSAHRANTQYF.

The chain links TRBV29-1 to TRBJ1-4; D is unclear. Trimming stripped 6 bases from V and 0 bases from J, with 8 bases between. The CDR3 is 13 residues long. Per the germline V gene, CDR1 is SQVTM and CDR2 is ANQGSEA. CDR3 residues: CSVYGATNEKLFF. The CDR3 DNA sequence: TGCAGCGTCTACGGTGCAACTAATGAAAAACTGTTTTTT. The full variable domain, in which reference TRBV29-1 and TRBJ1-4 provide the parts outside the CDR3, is SAVISQKPSRDICQRGTSLTIQCQVDSQVTMMFWYRQQPGQSLTLIATANQGSEATYESGFVIDKFPISRPNLTFSTLTVSNMSPEDSSIYLCSVYGATNEKLFFGSGTQLSVL.

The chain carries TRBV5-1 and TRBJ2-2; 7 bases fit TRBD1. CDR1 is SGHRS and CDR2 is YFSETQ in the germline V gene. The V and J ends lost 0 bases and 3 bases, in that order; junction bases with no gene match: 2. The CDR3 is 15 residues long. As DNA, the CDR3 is TGCGCCAGCAGCTTGGGACAGGGCGACACCGGGGAGCTGTTTTTT. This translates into CASSLGQGDTGELFF.

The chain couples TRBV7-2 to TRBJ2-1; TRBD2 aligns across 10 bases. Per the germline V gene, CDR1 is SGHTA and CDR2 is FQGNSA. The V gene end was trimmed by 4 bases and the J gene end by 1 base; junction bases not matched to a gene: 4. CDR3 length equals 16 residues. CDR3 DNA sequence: TGTGCCAGCAGCTGGGGACTAGCGAGATCCTACAATGAGCAGTTCTTC. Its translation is CASSWGLARSYNEQFF.

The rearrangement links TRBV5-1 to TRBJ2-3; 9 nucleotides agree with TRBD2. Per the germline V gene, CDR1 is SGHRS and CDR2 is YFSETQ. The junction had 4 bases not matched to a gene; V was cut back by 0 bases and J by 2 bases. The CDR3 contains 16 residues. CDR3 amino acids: CASSLVTSGYTDTQYF. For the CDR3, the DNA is TGCGCCAGCAGCTTGGTTACTAGCGGGTACACAGATACGCAGTATTTT.